Sequencing of this TCR beta chain was carried out in a study of shared clonotypes between healthy human individuals. Study results and limitations: A small donor pool kept down the genetic and exposure-history diversity that was represented. What rarefaction showed was incomplete sorted-subset sequencing despite large depth.

A note on this clone: The antigen is undetermined.

Recent acute infections and vaccinations were absent in the healthy HIV-negative adult donors. CD45RA+ naive and CD45RA-negative memory subsets were separated from CD4+ cells. The assay was immunoSEQ multiplex PCR, and TCRdb's table has in-frame clones only and misses some. The profile covers just under 350,000 clones, with about 70% appearing a single time and over 9.5% taken by the ten largest. This CDR3 has 17 residues. The chain carries TRBV21-1 and TRBJ2-7; the D call in the table, TRBD1, was not verified against the DNA. TRBV21-1 is listed as a pseudogene. The receptor's source is a man aged 30 to 45 in good health. Sequences were obtained from memory CD4+ T cells sorted from blood. Subset reported: CD45RA-negative fraction. The CDR3 region has the DNA TGTGCCAGCAGAGTCCCCGAAATCCGGGACAGGGGGGACGAGCAGTACTTC. It encodes CASRVPEIRDRGDEQYF.